This T cell receptor beta chain was identified in a study of CD8+CD57+ T cells in acquired aplastic anemia. Study details: DNA recovered from sorted CD4+ and CD8+ cells had a mean of approximately 3.2 ug.

Sequencing was done on patients that had shown CD8+CD57+ cell expansion by flow cytometry. Severe acquired aplastic anemia was diagnosed in all patients. CDR3 and TCR beta VDJ profiling relied on genomic DNA as the template. MiXCR was run by TCRdb on the reads, yielding one entry per CDR3 protein. The table has about 180,000 distinct CDR3 sequences, around half seen once. The V end was cut by 5 bases, the J end by 4 bases, with 17 bases between. CDR1 MNHNS and CDR2 SASEGT come from the germline V gene. CDR3 length: 15 residues. Study results and limitations: Patients and controls were not found to differ significantly in CD8+ Simpson's diversity.

This clonotype was observed at least ten times. Antigen specificity is unknown. This receptor was taken from a human donor with aplastic anemia. The sequencing input was sorted CD4+, CD8+, or CD8+CD57+ T cells (not recorded which) from PBMCs. The chain uses TRBV6-1 and TRBJ2-5, with D possibly being TRBD1 (5 bases). CDR3 in amino acids: CASSWGNRVGETQYF. The CDR3 DNA reads as TGTGCCAGCAGTTGGGGCAACCGGGTCGGAGAGACCCAGTACTTC.